This T cell receptor beta chain was sequenced in a study of blood T cells in healthy people across ages. Primers used in a second PCR of roughly 7 to 12 cycles were a sample-barcoded 5' primer and a J-beta primer mix. One entry per CDR3 protein, called by TCRdb with MiXCR from the 5' RACE reads. The table lists over 1,500,000 distinct CDR3 sequences, roughly two fifths of them singletons. The V gene's germline CDR1 is SGHTA and CDR2 FQGNSA. This CDR3 region has 11 residues. With 5 bases removed from V and 10 bases from J, the gap between germline ends came to 10 bases. Sequenced input: blood. This receptor was taken from a human donor in good health. The chain links TRBV7-2 to TRBJ2-3; no clear D. The CDR3 region has the DNA TGTGCCAGCAGCCCCATTCCGGCGCAGTATTTT. Its protein is CASSPIPAQYF.